The 20 T cell receptor beta chains listed next were all sequenced from one sample in a study of spatial heterogeneity in lung cancer. As to time point: sample taken at primary tumor resection. TCRdb re-called the 5' RACE reads through MiXCR, storing one row per CDR3 protein. The sample includes about 35,000 distinct CDR3 sequences, approximately 3% of them seen just once. Sequenced here: normal lung tissue next to the tumor, sampled at surgery. The source is a male donor with early-stage non-small cell lung cancer.

Many counts were recorded for this clonotype. V usage is TRBV11-2 and J usage is TRBJ1-5; D is possibly TRBD1 (5 bases). CDR3 size: 13 residues. CDR1 and CDR2 (germline): SGHAT, FQNNGV. V lost 3 bases and J lost 5, with 8 bases in between. CDR3 bases: TGTGCCAGCAGCTTGGGGGATTATCAGCCCCAGCATTTT. Translated, it gives CASSLGDYQPQHF.

This clonotype was found many times. The gene calls are TRBV5-1 and TRBJ1-2; 11 nucleotides match TRBD1. Germline CDR1 SGHRS, CDR2 YFSETQ. The junction had 3 bases not matched to a gene; V was cut back by 2 bases and J by 6 bases. The CDR3 runs to 14 residues. DNA of the CDR3: TGCGCCAGCAGCTTAGGACAGGGGGCCGATGGCTACACCTTC. As protein: CASSLGQGADGYTF.

Ten or more counts support this clonotype. The V and J genes are TRBV6-5 and TRBJ2-7; D not resolved. The CDR3 has 15 residues. Germline V gene data show CDR1 as MNHEY and CDR2 as SVGAGI. The V gene lost 0 bases and the J gene lost 7 bases, with 16 bases spanning the gap. CDR3 protein: CASSYSVVGSGEQYF. CDR3 coding DNA: TGTGCCAGCAGTTACTCGGTTGTAGGGTCCGGGGAGCAGTACTTC.

Many counts were recorded for this clonotype. The V and J genes are TRBV5-1 and TRBJ2-5, with a weak D call TRBD1 (8 bases). V lost 2 bases and J lost 5, with 16 bases in between. CDR3 length: 15 amino acids. The germline V gene has CDR1 SGHRS and CDR2 YFSETQ. The CDR3 DNA reads as TGCGCCAGCAGCTTTGGACAGGGAGGGGGTGAGACCCAGTACTTC. Its protein is CASSFGQGGGETQYF.

This clonotype was seen many times. The chain combines TRBV6-5 with TRBJ2-3, with 8 nucleotides matching TRBD2. Germline loops: CDR1 MNHEY, CDR2 SVGAGI. The CDR3 spans 15 residues. After removal of 7 bases from V and 2 bases from J, the junction contained 8 bases not matched to a gene. CDR3 sequence (DNA): TGTGCCAGCAACCGAGCGGGGGCGTTCACAGATACGCAGTATTTT. Its protein product is CASNRAGAFTDTQYF.

This clonotype is judged medium-sized. The genes are TRBV28 and TRBJ2-7, with a weak D call TRBD1 (5 bases). Looked up from germline, CDR1 is MDHEN and CDR2 is SYDVKM. The CDR3 has 18 residues. Trimming took 2 bases from V and 0 from J, leaving 20 bases between them. As DNA, the CDR3 is TGTGCCAGCAGTTTAGGAATAACCAAGGGCAGGGACTCCTACGAGCAGTACTTC. It yields the protein CASSLGITKGRDSYEQYF.

This clonotype was seen at least ten times. The J gene is TRBJ1-2, the V gene TRBV6-5; 7 nucleotides match TRBD1. Germline CDR1 MNHEY, CDR2 SVGAGI. V was pared by 10 bases and J by 7 bases, with 12 bases of the junction left unmatched. The CDR3 loop spans 13 amino acids. The CDR3 region has the DNA TGTGCCACGGCCGGGACAGAAAGGTCTGGCTACACCTTC. It codes for CATAGTERSGYTF.

This clonotype showed up many times. V is TRBV4-1 and J is TRBJ2-1, with D possibly matching TRBD2 (7 bases). The CDR3 runs to 17 residues. Per the germline V gene, CDR1 is MGHRA and CDR2 is YSYEKL. V was shortened by 1 base and J by 7 bases, with 20 bases between the two germline ends. The CDR3 loop reads CASSQVGAGLVVNEQFF. CDR3 coding DNA: TGCGCCAGCAGCCAAGTGGGGGCCGGACTAGTCGTTAATGAGCAGTTCTTC.

About this clonotype: A much bigger clone sits one base away, suggesting this may be a read error. The chain joins TRBV25-1 to TRBJ2-5; D is ambiguous. Trimming removed 4 bases from V and 9 bases from J, with 12 bases in between. CDR3 length: 12 amino acids. Germline V lookup: CDR1 MGHDK, CDR2 SYGVNS. CDR3 coding DNA: TGTGCCAGCAGTGGGGCCCCAGGAGCCCAGTACTTC. As protein: CASSGAPGAQYF.

This clonotype was observed at least ten times. The genes are TRBV29-1 and TRBJ2-5; D possibly corresponds to TRBD2 (5 bases). CDR3 length equals 14 residues. V lost 2 bases, J lost 4 bases, and 14 bases lay in between. Germline-derived CDR1 and CDR2 are SQVTM and ANQGSEA. In DNA form, the CDR3 reads TGCAGCGTTGAAACGGGGTGGGCCCGAGAGACCCAGTACTTC. As protein: CSVETGWARETQYF.

This clonotype was found many times. The rearrangement joins TRBV7-2 to TRBJ2-3, with TRBD2 matching 9 bases. This CDR3 is built from 14 residues. Germline V CDR1 and CDR2: SGHTA, FQGNSA. The ends lost 1 base at V and 5 bases at J; junction bases unmatched: 1. CDR3 protein: CASSLVLAGDTQYF. CDR3 coding DNA: TGTGCCAGCAGCTTAGTACTAGCGGGAGATACGCAGTATTTT.

This clonotype was seen at least ten times. The CDR3 coding sequence is TGTGCCAGCAGCCCTGTGGAGACGGGGACCCAGTACTTC. This codes for CASSPVETGTQYF. The rearrangement uses TRBV12-3 or TRBV12-4 and TRBJ2-5; D ambiguous. V dropped 6 bases and J dropped 7 bases, with 15 bases sitting between them. The CDR3 has 13 residues.

This clonotype was recorded many times. The chain is built from TRBV6-6 and TRBJ1-6; 8 bases agree with TRBD1. The CDR3 is 14 residues long. In germline, CDR1 is MNHNY, CDR2 SVGAGI (reference sequence). The J segment lost 9 bases and the V segment lost 6 bases, leaving 7 bases of the junction unmatched. The CDR3 nucleotides read TGTGCCAGCAGCCCACAGGGGGACGGTTCACCCCTCCACTTT. It yields the protein CASSPQGDGSPLHF.

This clonotype was picked up many times. The V and J genes are TRBV28 and TRBJ1-4; D is unclear. V lost 6 bases to trimming and J lost 2 bases, with 13 bases between them. The length of the CDR3 is 15 residues. Germline-derived CDR1 and CDR2 are MDHEN and SYDVKM. CDR3 sequence (DNA): TGTGCCAGCAGGACCTTTGGGTTCACTAATGAAAAACTGTTTTTT. Translation gives CASRTFGFTNEKLFF.

This clonotype was picked up a small number of times. The chain joins TRBV25-1 to TRBJ2-5, with D perhaps TRBD1 or TRBD2 (5 bases each). Germline V gene data show CDR1 as MGHDK and CDR2 as SYGVNS. The CDR3 sequence is 12 residues long. CDR3 nucleotides: TGTGTCACCCAGGATGGGGGAGAGACCCAGTACTTC. This encodes CVTQDGGETQYF.

There are many counts of this clonotype. The rearrangement uses TRBV20-1 and TRBJ2-1; 7 bases are a match to TRBD2. Germline CDR1 DFQATT, CDR2 SNEGSKA (reference sequence). The CDR3 covers 14 residues. Trimming cost V 5 bases and J 9 bases; bases outside gene matches: 13. This CDR3 is CSAGGELLLGEQFF. CDR3 nucleotides: TGCAGTGCTGGGGGGGAACTGCTACTAGGTGAGCAGTTCTTC.

This clonotype was seen ten or more times. The rearrangement joins TRBV20-1 to TRBJ2-7; 7 bases align to TRBD1. Trimming removed 5 bases from V and 0 bases from J; junction bases left unmatched: 4. The CDR3 is 13 residues long. From germline, CDR1 is DFQATT and CDR2 SNEGSKA (reference sequence). CDR3 nucleotides: TGCAGTGCTTTCCGGGACAGCTCCTACGAGCAGTACTTC. Its protein is CSAFRDSSYEQYF.

This clonotype was seen ten or more times. In nucleotides, the CDR3 is TGTGCCAGCGGGACTAGCGGTCCCTACAATGAGCAGTTCTTC. Translated, it gives CASGTSGPYNEQFF. The V and J genes are TRBV12-3 or TRBV12-4 and TRBJ2-1, with 11 bases matching TRBD2. The V gene end was trimmed by 8 bases and the J gene end by 2 bases; junction bases not matched to a gene: 2. This CDR3 has 14 residues.

Many counts were recorded for this clonotype. The chain employs TRBV7-9 and TRBJ1-2; no definite D call. CDR3 length: 14 residues. Germline V gives CDR1 SEHNR, CDR2 FQNEAQ (reference sequence). V was pared by 1 base and J by 7 bases, with 13 bases between. CDR3 residues: CASSLGSHRVGYTF. The CDR3 DNA reads TGTGCCAGCAGCTTAGGATCTCATAGGGTTGGCTACACCTTC.

The chain joins TRBV6-5 to TRBJ2-7; tentatively, D is TRBD2 (6 bases). The CDR3 is made up of 13 amino acids. Trimming stripped 5 bases from V and 6 bases from J, with 14 bases between. Germline CDR1 MNHEY, CDR2 SVGAGI. The CDR3 loop reads CASSTGAGGEQYF. CDR3 sequence (DNA): TGTGCCAGCAGTACTGGGGCCGGGGGCGAGCAGTACTTC.